A single sample gave rise to the 10 T cell receptor beta chains below, sequenced in a study of cytomegalovirus exposure and HLA in healthy donors. Profiling relied on immunoSEQ multiplex PCR, and the TCRdb table lists in-frame clones only, not all of them. This table has some 77,000 clones, approximately 94% appearing once. Sequencing was carried out using PBMCs. All receptors derive from a man between 18 and 35 years old in good health and CMV-seropositive.

The sample holds one count of this clone. CDR3 region: CASSYLGTQETQYF. For the CDR3, the DNA is TGCGCCAGCAGCTACCTAGGAACCCAAGAGACCCAGTACTTC. The chain uses TRBV5-1 and TRBJ2-5; D not resolved. CDR1 is SGHRS and CDR2 is YFSETQ in the germline V gene. The CDR3 extends over 14 amino acids. Trimming removed 3 bases from V and 1 base from J, with 10 bases in between.

This rearrangement joins TRBV5-1 to TRBJ2-3, with D unresolved. Germline V gene lookup returns CDR1 SGHRS and CDR2 YFSETQ. V was cut by 0 bases and J by 1 base, with 12 bases left in between. The CDR3 is made up of 16 amino acids. The CDR3 sequence is CASSLGPRIGTDTQYF. As DNA, the CDR3 is TGCGCCAGCAGCTTGGGTCCTAGGATAGGCACAGATACGCAGTATTTT.

The chain's CDR3 is CASSQPARAAYEQYF. DNA for the CDR3: TGCGCCAGCAGCCAACCAGCCAGGGCCGCCTACGAGCAGTACTTC. The chain carries TRBV4-1 and TRBJ2-7, with D tentatively TRBD1 (5 bases). With 2 bases removed from V and 2 bases from J, the gap between germline ends came to 13 bases. The germline gives CDR1 MGHRA, CDR2 YSYEKL. The CDR3 contains 15 residues.

The chain uses TRBV10-1 and TRBJ2-6; perhaps TRBD1 as D (6 bases). V shed 11 bases and J shed 0 bases, with 17 bases lying between them. This CDR3 contains 16 residues. CDR1 and CDR2 (germline): WNHNN, SYGVQD (reference sequence). CDR3 coding DNA: TGCGCCGGCGGATACAGGGATCGCTCTGGGGCCAACGTCCTGACTTTC. Its translation: CAGGYRDRSGANVLTF.

The chain combines TRBV11-3 with TRBJ2-7; TRBD2 agrees at 7 bases. V lost 0 bases to trimming and J lost 7 bases; unmatched junction nucleotides: 3. The germline V gene encodes CDR1 SGHNT and CDR2 YENEEA. The CDR3 is made up of 13 amino acids. This CDR3 reads CASSLERRGEQYF. CDR3 DNA: TGTGCCAGCAGCTTAGAAAGGCGGGGGGAGCAGTACTTC.

The chain links TRBV4-1 to TRBJ2-4; 11 nucleotides align to TRBD2. Germline CDR1 MGHRA, CDR2 YSYEKL. Germline trimming cut 1 base from V and 9 bases from J; bases unmatched to any gene: 11. This CDR3 comprises 17 residues. This CDR3 is CASSQGLAGGGVGIQYF. The CDR3 nucleotides read TGCGCCAGCAGCCAAGGGCTAGCGGGGGGTGGGGTAGGCATTCAGTACTTC.

The CDR3 here is CASEGAPVRGNTIYF. DNA of the CDR3: TGTGCCAGCGAAGGGGCACCGGTCCGTGGAAACACCATATATTTT. This chain uses TRBV28 with TRBJ1-3; possibly TRBD1 for D (5 bases). The germline V gene encodes CDR1 MDHEN and CDR2 SYDVKM. Deletions cut 8 bases from V and 3 bases from J, with 17 bases between. The CDR3 sequence is 15 residues long.

This clone was seen only once. V gene TRBV7-8 combines with J gene TRBJ1-1; D is uncertain. The germline gives CDR1 SGHVS, CDR2 FQNEAQ. V was clipped by 4 bases and J by 4 bases, with 13 bases between them. CDR3 length equals 14 residues. The chain's CDR3 is CASSSGGYGTEAFF. CDR3 DNA: TGTGCCAGCAGCTCTGGCGGGTATGGCACTGAAGCTTTCTTT.

The V call is TRBV7-3, the J call TRBJ2-5; TRBD1 might be the D (6 bases). Trimming cost V 1 base and J 5 bases, with 14 bases left between them. The CDR3 has 15 amino acids. Germline V lookup: CDR1 SGHTA, CDR2 FQGTGA. As DNA, the CDR3 is TGTGCCAGCAGCTTAAAGGCAGGGGTGGGTGAGACCCAGTACTTC. As protein: CASSLKAGVGETQYF.

This clone was picked up one time. The J gene is TRBJ2-3, the V gene TRBV19; 9 positions agree with TRBD2. In germline, CDR1 is LNHDA, CDR2 SQIVND (reference sequence). With 5 bases clipped from V and 3 bases from J, the junction kept 6 bases outside the gene matches. This CDR3 is 15 amino acids long. CDR3 bases: TGTGCCAGTAGTCCAAGCGGGAGGCAAACAGATACGCAGTATTTT. Translated: CASSPSGRQTDTQYF.